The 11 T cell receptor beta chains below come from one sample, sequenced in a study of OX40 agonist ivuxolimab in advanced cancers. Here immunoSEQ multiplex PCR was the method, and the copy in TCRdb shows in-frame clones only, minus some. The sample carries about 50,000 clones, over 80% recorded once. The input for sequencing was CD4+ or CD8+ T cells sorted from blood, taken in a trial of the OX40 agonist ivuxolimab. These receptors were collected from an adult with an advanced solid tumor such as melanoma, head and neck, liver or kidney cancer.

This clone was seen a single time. CDR3 residues: CASSFEGAGTDTQYF. The CDR3 DNA is TGTGCCAGCAGTTTTGAGGGGGCGGGCACAGATACGCAGTATTTT. The chain is built from TRBV28 and TRBJ2-3, with 7 bases matching TRBD1. Germline trimming cut 3 bases from V and 1 base from J; bases unmatched to any gene: 4. The CDR3 runs to 15 residues. Germline V gives CDR1 MDHEN, CDR2 SYDVKM.

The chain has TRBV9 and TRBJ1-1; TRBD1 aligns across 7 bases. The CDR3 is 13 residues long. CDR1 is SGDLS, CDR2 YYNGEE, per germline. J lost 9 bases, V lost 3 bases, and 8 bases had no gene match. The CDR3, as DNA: TGTGCCAGCAGCGCCACCCTGGGACAGCAAGCTTTCTTT. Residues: CASSATLGQQAFF.

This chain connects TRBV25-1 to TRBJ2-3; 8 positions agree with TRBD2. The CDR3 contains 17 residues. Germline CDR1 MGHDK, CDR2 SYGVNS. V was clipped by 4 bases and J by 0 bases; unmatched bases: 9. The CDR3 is CASSVNSGVGSTDTQYF. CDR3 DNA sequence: TGTGCCAGCAGTGTAAATAGCGGGGTCGGTAGCACAGATACGCAGTATTTT.

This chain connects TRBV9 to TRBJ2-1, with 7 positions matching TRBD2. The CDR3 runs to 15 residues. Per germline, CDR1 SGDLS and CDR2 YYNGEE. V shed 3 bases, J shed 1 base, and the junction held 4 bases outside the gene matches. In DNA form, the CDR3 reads TGTGCCAGCAGCGCGTATAGCGGGTCCTACAATGAGCAGTTCTTC. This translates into CASSAYSGSYNEQFF.

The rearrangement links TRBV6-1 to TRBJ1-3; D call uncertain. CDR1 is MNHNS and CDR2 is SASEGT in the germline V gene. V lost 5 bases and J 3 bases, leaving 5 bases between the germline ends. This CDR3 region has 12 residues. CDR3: CASSTDGNTIYF. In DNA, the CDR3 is TGTGCCAGCAGTACGGATGGAAACACCATATATTTT.

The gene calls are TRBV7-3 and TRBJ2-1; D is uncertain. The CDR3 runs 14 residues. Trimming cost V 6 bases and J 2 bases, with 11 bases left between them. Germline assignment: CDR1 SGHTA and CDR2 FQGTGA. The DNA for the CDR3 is TGTGCCAGCAGTCAGGCACTTACCTACAATGAGCAGTTCTTC. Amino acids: CASSQALTYNEQFF.

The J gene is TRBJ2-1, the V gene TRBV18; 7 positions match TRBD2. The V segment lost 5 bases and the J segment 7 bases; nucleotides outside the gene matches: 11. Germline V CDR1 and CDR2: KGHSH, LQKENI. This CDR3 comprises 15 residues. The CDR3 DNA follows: TGTGCCAGCTCAGGGTTGACGGGGGGATATAATGAGCAGTTCTTC. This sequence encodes CASSGLTGGYNEQFF.

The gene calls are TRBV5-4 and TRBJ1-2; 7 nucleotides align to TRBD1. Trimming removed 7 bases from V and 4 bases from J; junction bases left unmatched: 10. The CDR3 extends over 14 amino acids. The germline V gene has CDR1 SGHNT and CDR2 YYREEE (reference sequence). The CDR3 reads CASRYRQGGYGYTF. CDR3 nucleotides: TGTGCCAGCCGCTACAGACAGGGCGGCTATGGCTACACCTTC. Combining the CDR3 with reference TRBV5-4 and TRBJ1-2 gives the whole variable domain ETGVTQSPTHLIKTRGQQVTLRCSSQSGHNTVSWYQQALGQGPQFIFQYYREEENGRGNFPPRFSGLQFPNYSSELNVNALELDDSALYLCASRYRQGGYGYTFGSGTRLTVV.

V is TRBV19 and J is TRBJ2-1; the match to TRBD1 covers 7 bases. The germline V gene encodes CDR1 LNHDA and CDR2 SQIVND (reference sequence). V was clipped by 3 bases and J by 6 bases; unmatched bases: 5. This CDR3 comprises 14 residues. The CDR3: CASSIGTAANEQFF. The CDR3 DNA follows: TGTGCCAGTAGTATTGGGACAGCTGCCAATGAGCAGTTCTTC. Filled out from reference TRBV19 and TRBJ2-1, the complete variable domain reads DGGITQSPKYLFRKEGQNVTLSCEQNLNHDAMYWYRQDPGQGLRLIYYSQIVNDFQKGDIAEGYSVSREKKESFPLTVTSAQKNPTAFYLCASSIGTAANEQFFGPGTRLTVL.

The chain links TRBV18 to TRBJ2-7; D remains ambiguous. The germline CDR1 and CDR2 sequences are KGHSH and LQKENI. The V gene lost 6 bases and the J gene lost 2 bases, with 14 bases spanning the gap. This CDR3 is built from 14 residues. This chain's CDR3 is CASSDGKKAYEQYF. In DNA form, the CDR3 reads TGTGCCAGCTCCGACGGAAAGAAGGCCTACGAGCAGTACTTC.

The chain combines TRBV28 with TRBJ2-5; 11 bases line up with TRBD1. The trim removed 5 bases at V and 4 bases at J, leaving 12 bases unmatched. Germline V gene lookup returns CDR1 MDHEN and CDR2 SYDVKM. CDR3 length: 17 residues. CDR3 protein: CASSGEPRTGGGETQYF. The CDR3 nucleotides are TGTGCCAGCAGTGGGGAGCCCCGGACAGGGGGCGGAGAGACCCAGTACTTC.